This entry lists 21 T cell receptor beta chains sequenced from one sample in a study of CXCR3-negative and CXCR3-positive naive CD8 T cells. Study results and caveats: More hydrophobic TRB CDR3s occurred in CXCR3-positive than in CXCR3-negative naive cells.

UMI-tagged TRB cDNA libraries were built via 5' RACE. With the 5' RACE reads reprocessed, TCRdb shows one record per CDR3 protein and no DNA. The sample data list some 6,600 distinct CDR3 sequences. Antigens for these TCRs are unknown. Sequencing was done on a sample of naive CXCR3+ CD8+ T cells from blood. This sample's subset: CD45RO-CCR7+CD27+CD95- naive CD8+ T cells expressing CXCR3 (TNR3+). These receptors originate from a human donor in good health. Some clones in this sample may be carry-over from other donors' samples.

This chain uses TRBV11-2 with TRBJ2-3; absent DNA, TCRdb's TRBD1 call cannot be checked. The CDR3 consists of 15 residues. Germline V gene lookup returns CDR1 SGHAT and CDR2 FQNNGV. CDR3 amino acids: CASSSPDRGQDTQYF.

V and J are TRBV5-1 and TRBJ2-3; there is no DNA to check the TCRdb D call of TRBD2. Germline values: CDR1 SGHRS, CDR2 YFSETQ. The CDR3 runs 18 residues. The CDR3 spells CASSSAPGLAGEADTPYF.

The V call is TRBV2, the J call TRBJ2-1; absent DNA, TCRdb's TRBD1 call cannot be checked. The CDR3 extends over 13 amino acids. Germline V gene sequence: CDR1 SNHLY, CDR2 FYNNEI. The CDR3 here is CASSDGIYNEQFF.

The rearrangement uses TRBV7-6 and TRBJ2-7. The CDR3 runs 12 residues. Germline CDR1 SGHVS, CDR2 FNYEAQ. The CDR3: CASRGIGYEQYF.

According to its frequency, this clonotype is medium-sized. The chain uses TRBV5-5 and TRBJ2-7. The germline V gene encodes CDR1 SGHKS and CDR2 YYEKEE (reference sequence). The CDR3 sequence is 14 residues long. The CDR3 spells CASSLSVGSYEQYF.

This chain's CDR3 is CASSLGVIWSLGTGELFF. The chain employs TRBV5-6 and TRBJ2-2; TCRdb's D call, TRBD1, is unchecked because there is no DNA. This CDR3 contains 18 residues. Germline CDR1 is SGHDT and CDR2 is YYEEEE.

By frequency, this clonotype registers medium-sized. The chain is built from TRBV29-1 and TRBJ2-7; TCRdb's assignment of TRBD1 cannot be checked, as there is no DNA. Germline V lookup: CDR1 SQVTM, CDR2 ANQGSEA. This CDR3 has 12 residues. This CDR3 reads CSVDRGPYEQYF.

The genes are TRBV2 and TRBJ2-7; the TCRdb call, TRBD1, lacks DNA for checking. The CDR3 extends over 13 amino acids. Germline CDR1 reads SNHLY; CDR2 reads FYNNEI. The CDR3 spells CASKTGAYYEQYF.

This clonotype is labeled large based on frequency. The V and J genes are TRBV27 and TRBJ2-1; TCRdb's D gene call, TRBD2, goes unchecked for lack of DNA. CDR1 is MNHEY, CDR2 SMNVEV, per germline (reference sequence). CDR3 length: 16 residues. The CDR3 here is CATTGSALAAYNEQFF.

This sequence joins TRBV9 and TRBJ2-2. Germline V gene data show CDR1 as SGDLS and CDR2 as YYNGEE. The CDR3 is made up of 11 amino acids. This CDR3 is CASSGPGELFF.

The rearrangement uses TRBV5-5 and TRBJ1-1. Per germline, CDR1 SGHKS and CDR2 YYEKEE (reference sequence). The CDR3 spans 11 residues. CDR3: CASKSNTVAFF.

The genes are TRBV4-1 and TRBJ1-6; TCRdb picks TRBD1, but there is no DNA to check that call. The CDR3 spans 18 residues. Per the germline V gene, CDR1 is MGHRA and CDR2 is YSYEKL. The CDR3 protein is CASSQGQTGALYNSPLHF.

According to its frequency, this clonotype is medium-sized (0.01 to 0.1%). V is TRBV28 and J is TRBJ2-1; TCRdb lists TRBD1, though no DNA is available to test this call. The CDR3 extends over 17 amino acids. Looked up from germline, CDR1 is MDHEN and CDR2 is SYDVKM. The CDR3 sequence: CASSFVAWEPLLNEQFF.

Its frequency marks this clonotype as medium-sized (0.01 to 0.1%). This sequence joins TRBV29-1 and TRBJ2-2. The CDR3 loop spans 13 amino acids. Germline V gene data show CDR1 as SQVTM and CDR2 as ANQGSEA. CDR3 region: CSVVDGYTGELFF.

V usage is TRBV7-8 and J usage is TRBJ2-5; without DNA, the TCRdb call of TRBD2 cannot be checked. There are 14 residues in the CDR3. The germline gives CDR1 SGHVS, CDR2 FQNEAQ. The CDR3 spells CASSLVAGWETQYF.

The chain couples TRBV3-1 to TRBJ1-1; the TCRdb call, TRBD1, lacks DNA for checking. The CDR3 has 13 residues. Germline loops: CDR1 LGHDT, CDR2 YNNKEL (reference sequence). This chain's CDR3 is CASSQEDRVEAFF.

V and J are TRBV7-9 and TRBJ1-4; with no DNA, the TCRdb D assignment of TRBD1 cannot be verified. This CDR3 spans 17 amino acids. Germline V gives CDR1 SEHNR, CDR2 FQNEAQ (reference sequence). The CDR3: CASSPRTGREHNEKLFF.

The J gene is TRBJ1-1, the V gene TRBV6-1; TCRdb selects TRBD1, and the lack of DNA leaves this call unchecked. Germline loops: CDR1 MNHNS, CDR2 SASEGT. The CDR3 runs to 13 residues. CDR3 sequence: CASSGGTNTEAFF.

This clonotype is medium-sized (0.01 to 0.1%) by frequency. The chain joins TRBV3-1 to TRBJ2-5; the TCRdb call, TRBD1, lacks DNA for checking. Germline CDR1 is LGHDT and CDR2 is YNNKEL (reference sequence). The CDR3 sequence is 19 residues long. CDR3 residues: CASSHALLRDRGLGETQYF.

This chain links TRBV27 with TRBJ2-1. The CDR3 is 15 amino acids. Germline V gene sequence: CDR1 MNHEY, CDR2 SMNVEV (reference sequence). The CDR3 is CASSLGSPHYNEQFF.

This CDR3 is CATWDLAKNIQYF. This chain uses TRBV4-1 with TRBJ2-4; TCRdb's assignment of TRBD1 cannot be checked, as there is no DNA. The CDR3 consists of 13 residues. CDR1 and CDR2 from the germline V gene are MGHRA and YSYEKL.